One and the same sample provided the 20 T cell receptor beta chains below, sequenced in a study of cytomegalovirus exposure and HLA in healthy donors. PCR employed 60 Vbeta and 13 Jbeta primers. TCRdb's copy holds only in-frame clones and misses some; the assay was immunoSEQ multiplex PCR. The table shows approximately 110,000 clones, with 76% occurring only once. Source material: PBMCs. The receptors come from a man aged 45-60 years in good health and CMV-seronegative.

The chain links TRBV6-1 to TRBJ2-3; no definite D call. Germline V gives CDR1 MNHNS, CDR2 SASEGT. The CDR3 is 16 residues long. V lost 3 bases and J 0 bases, leaving 13 bases between the germline ends. CDR3 bases: TGTGCCAGCAGTGATTTGGCAGCGTCTAGCACAGATACGCAGTATTTT. Translated, it gives CASSDLAASSTDTQYF.

This chain links TRBV23-1 with TRBJ1-6; D ambiguous. TRBV23-1 is reported as an ORF; its role is uncertain. The CDR3 loop spans 15 amino acids. The germline V and J ends were trimmed by 3 bases and 7 bases, with 13 bases remaining between them. CDR3 in DNA: TGCGCCAGCAGTCACCAAATCCCGGGGAATTCACCCCTCCACTTT. As protein: CASSHQIPGNSPLHF.

The chain carries TRBV6-1 and TRBJ2-1; 8 nucleotides match TRBD2. This CDR3 is built from 13 residues. CDR1 and CDR2 (germline): MNHNS, SASEGT. V gave up 6 bases and J gave up 8 bases; unmatched junction bases: 6. CDR3 sequence reads: CASRLAALDEQFF. The DNA for the CDR3 is TGTGCCAGCAGACTAGCGGCGCTTGATGAGCAGTTCTTC.

The J gene is TRBJ2-7, the V gene TRBV9, with 10 bases identical to TRBD1. This CDR3 region has 14 residues. Germline V lookup: CDR1 SGDLS, CDR2 YYNGEE. The V and J ends lost 3 bases and 6 bases, in that order; junction bases with no gene match: 6. The CDR3 coding sequence is TGTGCCAGCAGCGCAGGACAGGGGGTCGGCGAGCAGTACTTC. Encoded protein: CASSAGQGVGEQYF.

V and J are TRBV5-4 and TRBJ2-1; perhaps TRBD2 as D (5 bases). The CDR3 consists of 15 residues. V was clipped by 1 base and J by 8 bases, with 16 bases between them. The germline V gene has CDR1 SGHNT and CDR2 YYREEE (reference sequence). The CDR3 nucleotides read TGTGCCAGCAGCTTGTCGGGGTGGTACGGGGATGAGCAGTTCTTC. Residues: CASSLSGWYGDEQFF.

DNA for the CDR3: TGCGCCAGCAGCCACACAGGAACGAACGAGAACACTGAAGCTTTCTTT. It translates to CASSHTGTNENTEAFF. The chain uses TRBV4-1 and TRBJ1-1; D possibly corresponds to TRBD1 (5 bases). The CDR3 has 16 residues. Germline CDR1 reads MGHRA; CDR2 reads YSYEKL. V was clipped by 3 bases and J by 1 base, with 15 bases between them.

This clone occurred a few times. Relative to the germline gene, one junction end is altered; a read error may explain this. This rearrangement joins TRBV7-9 to TRBJ2-5; 7 bases agree with TRBD1. The CDR3 runs to 14 residues. Germline-derived CDR1 and CDR2 are SEHNR and FQNEAQ (reference sequence). The CDR3 protein is CSSSTSDRKETQYF. The CDR3 DNA follows: TGTTCCAGCAGCACCTCGGACAGGAAAGAGACCCAGTACTTC.

The V gene is TRBV29-1, the J gene TRBJ2-1; 12 positions agree with TRBD2. V shed 7 bases and J 3 bases; nucleotides not matched to a gene: 4. Germline V lookup: CDR1 SQVTM, CDR2 ANQGSEA. The CDR3 totals 14 residues. The DNA of the CDR3 is TGCAGCGCCCGGACTAGCGGGGACTACAATGAGCAGTTCTTC. Translating it yields CSARTSGDYNEQFF.

This clone occurred once. This chain uses TRBV7-8 with TRBJ2-7; the match to TRBD2 covers 7 bases. The ends lost 1 base at V and 4 bases at J; junction bases unmatched: 7. The CDR3 covers 15 residues. Germline V CDR1 and CDR2: SGHVS, FQNEAQ. The CDR3 DNA reads as TGTGCCAGCAGCTTAGACCTAGCGGTGCTTTACGAGCAGTACTTC. This sequence encodes CASSLDLAVLYEQYF.

The chain recombines TRBV29-1 with TRBJ1-1, with D possibly matching TRBD1 (6 bases). This CDR3 comprises 13 residues. Germline CDR1 reads SQVTM; CDR2 reads ANQGSEA. Deletions cut 7 bases from V and 3 bases from J, with 15 bases between. The CDR3 loop is CSGNRAEDTEAFF. The CDR3 nucleotides read TGCAGCGGTAACAGGGCCGAGGACACTGAAGCTTTCTTT.

This chain joins TRBV7-9 and TRBJ2-2; a possible D gene is TRBD2 (5 bases). V lost 5 bases and J 3 bases, leaving 13 bases between the germline ends. This CDR3 is built from 15 residues. Germline V gene data show CDR1 as SEHNR and CDR2 as FQNEAQ (reference sequence). In DNA, the CDR3 is TGTGCCAGCAGCCCCCCCAGACTATACACCGGGGAGCTGTTTTTT. This codes for CASSPPRLYTGELFF.

The CDR3 sequence is CASRPYPGQGSDEQFF. The CDR3 coding sequence is TGTGCCAGCAGGCCCTATCCGGGACAGGGGTCGGATGAGCAGTTCTTC. The chain carries TRBV7-8 and TRBJ2-1; 10 bases match TRBD1. Trimming at V came to 6 bases and at J to 8 bases, leaving 13 bases not matched to a gene. CDR1 is SGHVS, CDR2 FQNEAQ, per germline. The CDR3 is 16 residues long.

In its sample, this clone was seen a few times. The V call is TRBV7-9, the J call TRBJ2-2; TRBD2 might be the D (7 bases). This CDR3 comprises 19 residues. The germline V gene has CDR1 SEHNR and CDR2 FQNEAQ (reference sequence). The V and J ends lost 1 base and 1 base respectively, with 19 bases between them. CDR3 residues: CASSLGSMRGPKNTGELFF. The CDR3 nucleotides read TGTGCCAGCAGCTTAGGGTCCATGCGGGGGCCTAAGAACACCGGGGAGCTGTTTTTT.

The chain recombines TRBV19 with TRBJ1-2; D ambiguous. This CDR3 comprises 15 residues. Germline lookup yields CDR1 LNHDA and CDR2 SQIVND (reference sequence). Trimming pared 1 base from V and 1 base from J, leaving 10 bases between. CDR3 residues: CASSIAENFNYGYTF. The CDR3 DNA is TGTGCCAGTAGTATAGCGGAGAACTTTAACTATGGCTACACCTTC. Complete variable domain (other parts from reference TRBV19 and TRBJ1-2): DGGITQSPKYLFRKEGQNVTLSCEQNLNHDAMYWYRQDPGQGLRLIYYSQIVNDFQKGDIAEGYSVSREKKESFPLTVTSAQKNPTAFYLCASSIAENFNYGYTFGSGTRLTVV.

The gene calls are TRBV5-1 and TRBJ2-3; D is undetermined. The germline gives CDR1 SGHRS, CDR2 YFSETQ. The CDR3 consists of 15 residues. The V end was cut by 0 bases, the J end by 2 bases, with 10 bases between. The CDR3 spells CASSLGHPDTDTQYF. The CDR3 DNA sequence: TGCGCCAGCAGCTTGGGACATCCGGACACAGATACGCAGTATTTT.

CDR3: CASTPGTGREETQYF. CDR3 sequence (DNA): TGTGCCAGCACCCCTGGCACAGGGAGGGAAGAGACCCAGTACTTC. V gene TRBV9 combines with J gene TRBJ2-5; perhaps TRBD2 as D (7 bases). V was pared by 6 bases and J by 3 bases, with 18 bases between. Germline lookup yields CDR1 SGDLS and CDR2 YYNGEE. The CDR3 length is 15 residues.

The rearrangement joins TRBV11-3 to TRBJ1-1; no clear D. The CDR3 is 13 amino acids. The germline V gene encodes CDR1 SGHNT and CDR2 YENEEA. V lost 5 bases to trimming and J lost 0 bases, with 7 bases between them. CDR3 nucleotides: TGTGCCAGCAGCGCCGGGGTGAACACTGAAGCTTTCTTT. Protein: CASSAGVNTEAFF.

This chain joins TRBV2 and TRBJ2-3, with 12 bases matching TRBD2. The V and J ends lost 5 bases and 0 bases, in that order; junction bases with no gene match: 6. Germline assignment: CDR1 SNHLY and CDR2 FYNNEI. This CDR3 is 17 amino acids long. CDR3 DNA: TGTGCCAGCAGTTCTCGACTAGCGGGGGCTAGCACAGATACGCAGTATTTT. Its protein product is CASSSRLAGASTDTQYF.

V is TRBV18 and J is TRBJ2-2, with 11 positions matching TRBD1. The CDR3 extends over 17 amino acids. V was clipped by 5 bases and J by 6 bases; unmatched bases: 11. In germline, CDR1 is KGHSH, CDR2 LQKENI. The CDR3 DNA reads as TGTGCCAGCTCATCAGGACAGGGGGCGCGATATCCCGGGGAGCTGTTTTTT. Translated: CASSSGQGARYPGELFF.

The chain carries TRBV19 and TRBJ1-1; TRBD1 agrees at 8 bases. The V segment lost 6 bases and the J segment 1 base; nucleotides outside the gene matches: 4. CDR3 length equals 14 residues. The germline V gene has CDR1 LNHDA and CDR2 SQIVND (reference sequence). As DNA, the CDR3 is TGTGCCAGTAGACCCGACAGGGGGAACACTGAAGCTTTCTTT. Translated: CASRPDRGNTEAFF.